The source of this T cell receptor (beta chain) is a study of identical twins. Trimming cost V 7 bases and J 1 base, with 12 bases left between them. Germline-derived CDR1 and CDR2 are SGHRS and YFSETQ. CDR3 length: 14 amino acids. Remarks on this clonotype: Antigen: not known.

Overall study findings and caveats: Models predicted too little out-of-frame TCR alpha sharing in monozygotic twins.

After template switching added a universal primer site, the resulting cDNA carried unique molecular identifiers. One entry per CDR3 protein results from TCRdb running MiXCR on the 5' RACE reads. The sample includes hundreds of thousands of distinct CDR3 sequences, roughly a quarter of them seen just once. In addition, the sample was reused for a study of T cells expressing NK-cell markers.

This receptor was identified in a woman under 30 in good health. The rearrangement links TRBV5-1 to TRBJ2-1; D is uncertain. The material sequenced was CD4+ T cells sorted from blood. The CDR3 DNA sequence: TGCGCCAGCCGACCGGACCTGTCCTACAATGAGCAGTTCTTC. This encodes CASRPDLSYNEQFF.